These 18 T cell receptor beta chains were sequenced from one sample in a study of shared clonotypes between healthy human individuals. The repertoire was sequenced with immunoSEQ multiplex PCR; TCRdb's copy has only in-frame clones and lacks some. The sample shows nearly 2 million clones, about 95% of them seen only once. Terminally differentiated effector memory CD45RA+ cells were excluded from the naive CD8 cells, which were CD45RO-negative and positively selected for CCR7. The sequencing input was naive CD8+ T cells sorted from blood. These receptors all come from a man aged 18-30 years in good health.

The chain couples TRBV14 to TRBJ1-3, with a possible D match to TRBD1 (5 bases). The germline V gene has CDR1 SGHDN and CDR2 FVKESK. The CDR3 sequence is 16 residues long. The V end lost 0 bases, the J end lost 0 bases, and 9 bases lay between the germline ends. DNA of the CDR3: TGTGCCAGCAGCCAAGATTGGGGGGGCTCTGGAAACACCATATATTTT. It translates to CASSQDWGGSGNTIYF. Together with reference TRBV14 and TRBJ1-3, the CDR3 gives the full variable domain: EAGVTQFPSHSVIEKGQTVTLRCDPISGHDNLYWYRRVMGKEIKFLLHFVKESKQDESGMPNNRFLAERTGGTYSTLKVQPAELEDSGVYFCASSQDWGGSGNTIYFGEGSWLTVV.

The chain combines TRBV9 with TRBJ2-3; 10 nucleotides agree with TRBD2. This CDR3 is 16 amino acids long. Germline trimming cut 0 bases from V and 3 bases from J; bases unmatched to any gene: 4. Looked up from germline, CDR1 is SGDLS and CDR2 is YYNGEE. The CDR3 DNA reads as TGTGCCAGCAGCGTAGATCCTAGCGGGAGAACAGATACGCAGTATTTT. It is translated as CASSVDPSGRTDTQYF.

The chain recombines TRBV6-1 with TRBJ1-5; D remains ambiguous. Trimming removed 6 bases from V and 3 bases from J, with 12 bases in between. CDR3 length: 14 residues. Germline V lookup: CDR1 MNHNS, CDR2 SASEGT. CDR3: CASRPTGINQPQHF. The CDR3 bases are TGTGCCAGCAGGCCGACGGGAATCAATCAGCCCCAGCATTTT.

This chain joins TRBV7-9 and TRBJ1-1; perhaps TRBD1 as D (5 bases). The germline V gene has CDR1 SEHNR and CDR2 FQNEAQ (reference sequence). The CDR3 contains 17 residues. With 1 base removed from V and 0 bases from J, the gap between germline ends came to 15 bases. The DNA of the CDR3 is TGTGCCAGCAGCTTAGGGTTATGGGGGGATATGAACACTGAAGCTTTCTTT. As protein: CASSLGLWGDMNTEAFF.

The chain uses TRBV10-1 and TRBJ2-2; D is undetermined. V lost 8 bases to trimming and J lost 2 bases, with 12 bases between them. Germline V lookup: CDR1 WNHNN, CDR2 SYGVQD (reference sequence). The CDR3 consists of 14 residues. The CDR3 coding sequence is TGCGCCAGCCGTCCCGACGGAAACACCGGGGAGCTGTTTTTT. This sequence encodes CASRPDGNTGELFF.

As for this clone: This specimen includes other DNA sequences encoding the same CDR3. The CDR3 reads CASSVSGGEETQYF. The CDR3 coding sequence is TGTGCCAGCAGCGTATCCGGGGGAGAAGAGACCCAGTACTTC. The chain carries TRBV9 and TRBJ2-5; weak D call: TRBD2 (6 bases). CDR3 length: 14 amino acids. V dropped 1 base and J dropped 3 bases, with 10 bases sitting between them. Germline CDR1 reads SGDLS; CDR2 reads YYNGEE.

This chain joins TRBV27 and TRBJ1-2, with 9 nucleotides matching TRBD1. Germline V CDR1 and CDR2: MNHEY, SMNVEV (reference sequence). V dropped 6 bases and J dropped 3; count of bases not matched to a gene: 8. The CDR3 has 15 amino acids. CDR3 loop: CASRVRGQGDYGYTF. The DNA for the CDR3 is TGTGCCAGCAGGGTAAGGGGACAGGGTGACTATGGCTACACCTTC.

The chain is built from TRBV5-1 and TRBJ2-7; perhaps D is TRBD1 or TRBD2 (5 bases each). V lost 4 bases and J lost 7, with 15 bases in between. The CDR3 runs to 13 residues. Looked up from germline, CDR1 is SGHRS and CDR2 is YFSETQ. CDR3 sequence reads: CASSMGDSMEQYF. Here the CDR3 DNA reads TGCGCCAGCAGCATGGGGGATTCGATGGAGCAGTACTTC.

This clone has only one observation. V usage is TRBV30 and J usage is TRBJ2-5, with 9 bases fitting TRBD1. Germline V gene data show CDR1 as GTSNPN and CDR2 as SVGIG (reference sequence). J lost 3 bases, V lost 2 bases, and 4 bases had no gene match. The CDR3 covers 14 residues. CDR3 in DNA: TGTGCCTGGAGTTTGGGGGACAGGGAAGAGACCCAGTACTTC. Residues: CAWSLGDREETQYF. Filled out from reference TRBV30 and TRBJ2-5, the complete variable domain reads SQTIHQWPATLVQPVGSPLSLECTVEGTSNPNLYWYRQAAGRGLQLLFYSVGIGQISSEVPQNLSASRPQDRQFILSSKKLLLSDSGFYLCAWSLGDREETQYFGPGTRLLVL.

CDR3 sequence: CASSQGTYSYEQYF. The CDR3 nucleotides are TGCGCCAGCAGCCAAGGGACATACTCCTACGAGCAGTACTTC. The chain joins TRBV4-1 to TRBJ2-7, with D perhaps TRBD1 (5 bases). This CDR3 has 14 residues. Germline V gene lookup returns CDR1 MGHRA and CDR2 YSYEKL. V was trimmed by 1 base and J by 0 bases, leaving 7 bases between them.

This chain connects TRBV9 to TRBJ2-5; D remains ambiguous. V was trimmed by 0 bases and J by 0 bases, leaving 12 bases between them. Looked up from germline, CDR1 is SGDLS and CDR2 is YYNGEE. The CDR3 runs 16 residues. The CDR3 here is CASSVEWGGNQETQYF. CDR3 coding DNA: TGTGCCAGCAGCGTAGAATGGGGTGGGAACCAAGAGACCCAGTACTTC.

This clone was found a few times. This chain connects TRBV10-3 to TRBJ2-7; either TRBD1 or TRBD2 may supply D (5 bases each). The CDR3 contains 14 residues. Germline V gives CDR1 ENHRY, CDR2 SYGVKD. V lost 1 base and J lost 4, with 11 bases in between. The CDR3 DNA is TGTGCCATCAGTGAGTTACAGGACTCTTACGAGCAGTACTTC. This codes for CAISELQDSYEQYF.

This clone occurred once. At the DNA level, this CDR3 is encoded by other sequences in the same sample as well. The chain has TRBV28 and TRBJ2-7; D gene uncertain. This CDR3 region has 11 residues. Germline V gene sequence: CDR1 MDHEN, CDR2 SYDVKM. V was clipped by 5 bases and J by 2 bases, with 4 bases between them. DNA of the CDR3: TGTGCCAGCAGTGTTACCTACGAGCAGTACTTC. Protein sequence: CASSVTYEQYF.

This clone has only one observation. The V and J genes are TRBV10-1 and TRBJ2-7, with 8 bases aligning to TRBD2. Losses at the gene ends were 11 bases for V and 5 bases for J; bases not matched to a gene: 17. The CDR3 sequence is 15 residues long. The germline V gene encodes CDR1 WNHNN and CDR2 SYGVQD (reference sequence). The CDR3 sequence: CAPWLSGRVCHEQYF. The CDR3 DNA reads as TGCGCCCCCTGGCTGAGCGGGAGAGTCTGCCACGAGCAGTACTTC.

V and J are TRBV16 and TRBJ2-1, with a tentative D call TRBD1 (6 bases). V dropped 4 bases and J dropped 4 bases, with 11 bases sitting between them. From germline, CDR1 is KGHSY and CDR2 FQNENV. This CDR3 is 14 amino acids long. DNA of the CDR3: TGTGCCAGCAGCCTCCACAGGGAATACAATGAGCAGTTCTTC. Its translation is CASSLHREYNEQFF.

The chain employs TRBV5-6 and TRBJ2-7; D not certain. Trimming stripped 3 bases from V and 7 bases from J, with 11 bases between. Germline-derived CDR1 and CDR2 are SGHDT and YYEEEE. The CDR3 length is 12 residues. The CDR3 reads CASSSGSAEQYF. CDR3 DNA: TGTGCCAGCAGCTCAGGATCTGCGGAGCAGTACTTC. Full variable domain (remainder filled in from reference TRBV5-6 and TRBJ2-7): DAGVTQSPTHLIKTRGQQVTLRCSPKSGHDTVSWYQQALGQGPQFIFQYYEEEERQRGNFPDRFSGHQFPNYSSELNVNALLLGDSALYLCASSSGSAEQYFGPGTRLTVT.

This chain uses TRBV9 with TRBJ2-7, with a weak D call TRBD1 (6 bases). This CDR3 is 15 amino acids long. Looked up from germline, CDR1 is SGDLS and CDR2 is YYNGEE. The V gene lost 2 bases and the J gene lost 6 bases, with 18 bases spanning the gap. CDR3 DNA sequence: TGTGCCAGCAGCGTGAGCTCCGCGACAGGCGCCGAGCAGTACTTC. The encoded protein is CASSVSSATGAEQYF.

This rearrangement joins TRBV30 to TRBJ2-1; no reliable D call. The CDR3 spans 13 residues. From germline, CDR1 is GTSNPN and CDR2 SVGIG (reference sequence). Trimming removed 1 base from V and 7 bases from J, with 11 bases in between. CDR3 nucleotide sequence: TGTGCCTGGAGTGACCAAGATTGGAATGAGCAGTTCTTC. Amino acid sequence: CAWSDQDWNEQFF.